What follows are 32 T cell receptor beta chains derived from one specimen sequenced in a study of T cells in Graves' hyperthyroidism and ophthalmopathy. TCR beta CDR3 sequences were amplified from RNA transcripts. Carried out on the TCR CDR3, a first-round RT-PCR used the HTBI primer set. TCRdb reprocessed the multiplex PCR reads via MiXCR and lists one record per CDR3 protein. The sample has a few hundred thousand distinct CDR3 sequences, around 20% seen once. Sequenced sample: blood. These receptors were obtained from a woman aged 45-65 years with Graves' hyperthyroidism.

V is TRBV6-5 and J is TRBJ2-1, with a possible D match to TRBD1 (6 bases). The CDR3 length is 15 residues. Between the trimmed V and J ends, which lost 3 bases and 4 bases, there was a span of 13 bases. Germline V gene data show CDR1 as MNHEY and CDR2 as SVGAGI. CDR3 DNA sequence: TGTGCCAGCAGTTATGGGGCTCAGGGGTACAATGAGCAGTTCTTC. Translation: CASSYGAQGYNEQFF.

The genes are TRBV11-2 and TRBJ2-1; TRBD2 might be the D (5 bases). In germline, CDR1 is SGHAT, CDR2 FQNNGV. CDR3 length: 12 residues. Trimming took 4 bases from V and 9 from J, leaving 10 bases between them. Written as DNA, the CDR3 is TGTGCCAGCAGCTCCGCCGCGGGTGAGCAGTTCTTC. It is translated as CASSSAAGEQFF.

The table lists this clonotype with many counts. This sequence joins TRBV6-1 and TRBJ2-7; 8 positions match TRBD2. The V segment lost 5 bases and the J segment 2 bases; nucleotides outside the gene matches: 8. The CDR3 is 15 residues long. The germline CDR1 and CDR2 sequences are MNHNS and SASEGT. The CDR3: CASSSTSGSAYEQYF. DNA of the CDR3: TGTGCCAGCAGTAGCACTAGCGGCTCGGCCTACGAGCAGTACTTC.

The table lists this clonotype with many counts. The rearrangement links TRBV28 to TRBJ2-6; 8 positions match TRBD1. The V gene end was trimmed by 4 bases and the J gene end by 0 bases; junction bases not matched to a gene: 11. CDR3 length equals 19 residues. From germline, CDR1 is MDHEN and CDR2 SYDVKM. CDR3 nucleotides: TGTGCCAGCAGTTCCGGGACAGGCTACTTCCGCTCTGGGGCCAACGTCCTGACTTTC. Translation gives CASSSGTGYFRSGANVLTF. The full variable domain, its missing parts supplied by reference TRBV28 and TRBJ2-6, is DVKVTQSSRYLVKRTGEKVFLECVQDMDHENMFWYRQDPGLGLRLIYFSYDVKMKEKGDIPEGYSVSREKKERFSLILESASTNQTSMYLCASSSGTGYFRSGANVLTFGAGSRLTVL.

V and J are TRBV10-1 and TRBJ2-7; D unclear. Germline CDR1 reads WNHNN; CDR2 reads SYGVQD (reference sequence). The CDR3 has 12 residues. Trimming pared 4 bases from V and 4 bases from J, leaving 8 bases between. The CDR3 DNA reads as TGCGCCAGCAGTGGTAATAGATACGAGCAGTACTTC. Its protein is CASSGNRYEQYF.

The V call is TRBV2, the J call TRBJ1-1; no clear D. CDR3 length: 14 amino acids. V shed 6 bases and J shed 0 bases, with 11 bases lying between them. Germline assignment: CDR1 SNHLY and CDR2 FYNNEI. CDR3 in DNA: TGTGCCAGCAGATTAAGGCTTATGAACACTGAAGCTTTCTTT. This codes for CASRLRLMNTEAFF.

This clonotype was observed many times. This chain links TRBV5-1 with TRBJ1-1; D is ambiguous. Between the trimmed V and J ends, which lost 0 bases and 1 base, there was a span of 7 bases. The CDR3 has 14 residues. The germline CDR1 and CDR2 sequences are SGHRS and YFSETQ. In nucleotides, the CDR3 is TGCGCCAGCAGCTTGGAGGGCAGGAACACTGAAGCTTTCTTT. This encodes CASSLEGRNTEAFF.

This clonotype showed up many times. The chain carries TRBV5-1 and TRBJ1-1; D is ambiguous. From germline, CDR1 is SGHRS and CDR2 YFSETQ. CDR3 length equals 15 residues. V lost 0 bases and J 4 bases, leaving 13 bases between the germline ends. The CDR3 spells CASSLDGRMGTEAFF. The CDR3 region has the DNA TGCGCCAGCAGCTTGGATGGGAGAATGGGCACTGAAGCTTTCTTT. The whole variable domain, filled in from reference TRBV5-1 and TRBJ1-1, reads KAGVTQTPRYLIKTRGQQVTLSCSPISGHRSVSWYQQTPGQGLQFLFEYFSETQRNKGNFPGRFSGRQFSNSRSEMNVSTLELGDSALYLCASSLDGRMGTEAFFGQGTRLTVV.

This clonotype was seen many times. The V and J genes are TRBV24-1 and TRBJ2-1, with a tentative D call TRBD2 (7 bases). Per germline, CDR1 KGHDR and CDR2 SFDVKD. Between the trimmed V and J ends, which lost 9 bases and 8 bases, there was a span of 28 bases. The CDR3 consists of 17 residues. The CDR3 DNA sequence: TGTGCCACCGGACGCGGGGGACTACGTCGGAACAGGGATGAGCAGTTCTTC. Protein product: CATGRGGLRRNRDEQFF.

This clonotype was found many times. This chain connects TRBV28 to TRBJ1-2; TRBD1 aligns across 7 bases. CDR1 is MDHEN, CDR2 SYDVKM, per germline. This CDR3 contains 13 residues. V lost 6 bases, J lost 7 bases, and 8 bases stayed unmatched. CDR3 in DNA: TGTGCCAGCAGATCCGGGACAGTCCGTGGCTACACCTTC. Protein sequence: CASRSGTVRGYTF.

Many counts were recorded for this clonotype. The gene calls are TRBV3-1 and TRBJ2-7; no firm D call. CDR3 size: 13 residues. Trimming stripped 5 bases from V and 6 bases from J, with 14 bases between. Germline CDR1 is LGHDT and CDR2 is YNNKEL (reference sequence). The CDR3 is CASSTNSQGEQYF. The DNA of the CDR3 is TGTGCCAGCAGCACTAACAGCCAAGGCGAGCAGTACTTC.

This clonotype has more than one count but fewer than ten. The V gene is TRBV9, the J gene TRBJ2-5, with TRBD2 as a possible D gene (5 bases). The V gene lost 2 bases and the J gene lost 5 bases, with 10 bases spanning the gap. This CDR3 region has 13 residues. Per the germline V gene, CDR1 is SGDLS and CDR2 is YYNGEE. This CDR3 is CASSVGLMETQYF. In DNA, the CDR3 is TGTGCCAGCAGCGTTGGACTGATGGAGACCCAGTACTTC. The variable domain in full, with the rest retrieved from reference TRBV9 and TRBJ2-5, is DSGVTQTPKHLITATGQRVTLRCSPRSGDLSVYWYQQSLDQGLQFLIQYYNGEERAKGNILERFSAQQFPDLHSELNLSSLELGDSALYFCASSVGLMETQYFGPGTRLLVL.

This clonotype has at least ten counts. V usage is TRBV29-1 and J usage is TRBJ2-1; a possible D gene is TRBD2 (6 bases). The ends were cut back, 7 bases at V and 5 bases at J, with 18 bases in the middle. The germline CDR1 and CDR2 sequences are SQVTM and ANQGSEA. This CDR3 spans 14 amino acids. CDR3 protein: CSADGRMADNEQFF. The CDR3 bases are TGCAGCGCCGATGGGAGGATGGCCGACAATGAGCAGTTCTTC.

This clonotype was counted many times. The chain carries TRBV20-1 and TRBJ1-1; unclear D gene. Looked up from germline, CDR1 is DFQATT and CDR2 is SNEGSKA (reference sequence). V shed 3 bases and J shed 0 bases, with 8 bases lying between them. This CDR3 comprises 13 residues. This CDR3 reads CSASGQVNTEAFF. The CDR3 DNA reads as TGCAGTGCTAGTGGTCAGGTGAACACTGAAGCTTTCTTT.

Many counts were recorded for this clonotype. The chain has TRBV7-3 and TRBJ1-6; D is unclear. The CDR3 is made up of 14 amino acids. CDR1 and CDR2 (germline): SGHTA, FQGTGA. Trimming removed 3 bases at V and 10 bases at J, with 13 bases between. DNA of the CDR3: TGTGCCAGCAGCTTGGGCGGGTCGAGCTCACCCCTCCACTTT. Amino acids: CASSLGGSSSPLHF.

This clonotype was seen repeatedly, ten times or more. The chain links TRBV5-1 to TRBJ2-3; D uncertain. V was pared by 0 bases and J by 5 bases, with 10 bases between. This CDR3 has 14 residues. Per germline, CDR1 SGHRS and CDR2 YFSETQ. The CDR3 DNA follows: TGCGCCAGCAGCTTGGGGAGCGTTGGAGATACGCAGTATTTT. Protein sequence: CASSLGSVGDTQYF.

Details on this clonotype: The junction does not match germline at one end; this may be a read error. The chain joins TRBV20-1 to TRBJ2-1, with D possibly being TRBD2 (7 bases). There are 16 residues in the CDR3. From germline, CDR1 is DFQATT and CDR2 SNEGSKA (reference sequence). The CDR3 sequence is CSARYWGGGLNNGQFF. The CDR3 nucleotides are TGCAGTGCTAGGTATTGGGGCGGGGGCCTTAACAATGGGCAGTTCTTC.

In DNA, the CDR3 is TGTGCCTGGAGGGCGGGACAGTATGAAGCTTTCTTT. Its protein is CAWRAGQYEAFF. The chain has TRBV30 and TRBJ1-1, with TRBD1 identical over 7 bases. The CDR3 has 12 amino acids. V lost 3 bases, J lost 7 bases, and 5 bases stayed unmatched. Germline V gives CDR1 GTSNPN, CDR2 SVGIG (reference sequence). The full variable domain, with the rest looked up from reference TRBV30 and TRBJ1-1, is SQTIHQWPATLVQPVGSPLSLECTVEGTSNPNLYWYRQAAGRGLQLLFYSVGIGQISSEVPQNLSASRPQDRQFILSSKKLLLSDSGFYLCAWRAGQYEAFFGQGTRLTVV.

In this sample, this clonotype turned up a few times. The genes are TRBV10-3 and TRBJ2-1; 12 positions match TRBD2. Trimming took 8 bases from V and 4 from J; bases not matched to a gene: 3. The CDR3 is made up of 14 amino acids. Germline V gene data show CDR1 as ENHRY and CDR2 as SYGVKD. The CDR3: CAIRLAGEYNEQFF. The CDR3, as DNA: TGTGCCATCCGACTAGCGGGAGAATACAATGAGCAGTTCTTC.

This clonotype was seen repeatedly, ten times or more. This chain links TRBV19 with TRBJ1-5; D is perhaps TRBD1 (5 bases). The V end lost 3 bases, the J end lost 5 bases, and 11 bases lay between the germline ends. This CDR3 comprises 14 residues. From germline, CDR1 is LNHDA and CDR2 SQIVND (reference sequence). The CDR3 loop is CASSISRGDQPQHF. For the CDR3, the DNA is TGTGCCAGTAGTATCTCTCGAGGGGATCAGCCCCAGCATTTT.

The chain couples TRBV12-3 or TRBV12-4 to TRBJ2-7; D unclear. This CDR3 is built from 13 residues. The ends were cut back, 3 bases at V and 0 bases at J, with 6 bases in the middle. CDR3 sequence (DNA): TGTGCCAGCAGTTTGACGAGCTCCTACGAGCAGTACTTC. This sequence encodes CASSLTSSYEQYF.

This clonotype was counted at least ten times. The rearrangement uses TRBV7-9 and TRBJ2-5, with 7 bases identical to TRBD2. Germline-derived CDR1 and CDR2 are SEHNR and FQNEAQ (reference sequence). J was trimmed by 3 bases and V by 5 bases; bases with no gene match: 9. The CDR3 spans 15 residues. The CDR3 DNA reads TGTGCCAGCAGCCGATGGAGCGGGGAGAAAGAGACCCAGTACTTC. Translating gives CASSRWSGEKETQYF.

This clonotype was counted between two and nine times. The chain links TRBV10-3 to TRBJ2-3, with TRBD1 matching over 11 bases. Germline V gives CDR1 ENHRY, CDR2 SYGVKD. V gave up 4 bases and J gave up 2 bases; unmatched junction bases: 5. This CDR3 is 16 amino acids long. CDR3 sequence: CAISGGQGAYTDTQYF. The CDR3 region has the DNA TGTGCCATCAGTGGAGGACAGGGGGCCTACACAGATACGCAGTATTTT.

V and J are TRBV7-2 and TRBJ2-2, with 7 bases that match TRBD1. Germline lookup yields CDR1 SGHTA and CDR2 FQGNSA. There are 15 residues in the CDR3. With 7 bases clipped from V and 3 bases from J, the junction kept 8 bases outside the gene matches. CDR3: CASTIDRVDTGELFF. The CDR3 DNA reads TGTGCCAGCACCATAGACAGGGTAGACACCGGGGAGCTGTTTTTT.

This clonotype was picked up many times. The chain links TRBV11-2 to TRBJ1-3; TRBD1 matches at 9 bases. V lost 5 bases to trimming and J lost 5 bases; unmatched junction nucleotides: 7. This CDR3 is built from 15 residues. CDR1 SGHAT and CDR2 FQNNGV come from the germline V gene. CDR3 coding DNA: TGTGCCAGCAGCCATATAACAGGGGGCCGAAACACCATATATTTT. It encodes CASSHITGGRNTIYF.

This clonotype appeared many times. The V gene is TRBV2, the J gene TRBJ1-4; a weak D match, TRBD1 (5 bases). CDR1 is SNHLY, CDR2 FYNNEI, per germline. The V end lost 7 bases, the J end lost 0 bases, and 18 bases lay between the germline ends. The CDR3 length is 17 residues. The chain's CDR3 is CASTDSLVGATNEKLFF. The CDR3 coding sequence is TGTGCCAGCACAGACTCACTGGTAGGGGCAACTAATGAAAAACTGTTTTTT. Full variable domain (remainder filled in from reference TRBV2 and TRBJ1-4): EPEVTQTPSHQVTQMGQEVILRCVPISNHLYFYWYRQILGQKVEFLVSFYNNEISEKSEIFDDQFSVERPDGSNFTLKIRSTKLEDSAMYFCASTDSLVGATNEKLFFGSGTQLSVL.

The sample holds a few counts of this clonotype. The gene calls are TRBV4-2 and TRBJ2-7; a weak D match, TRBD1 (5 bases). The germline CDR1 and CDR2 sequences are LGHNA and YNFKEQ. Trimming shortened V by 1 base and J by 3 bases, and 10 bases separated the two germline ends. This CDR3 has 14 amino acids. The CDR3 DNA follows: TGTGCCAGCAGCCAAGGCCGACAGAACTACGAGCAGTACTTC. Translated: CASSQGRQNYEQYF.

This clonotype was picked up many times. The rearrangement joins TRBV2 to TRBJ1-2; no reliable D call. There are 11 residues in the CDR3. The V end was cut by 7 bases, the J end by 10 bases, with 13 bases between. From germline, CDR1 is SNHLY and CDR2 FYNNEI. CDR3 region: CASNRVEHYTF. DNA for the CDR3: TGTGCCAGCAACCGGGTGGAACACTACACCTTC.

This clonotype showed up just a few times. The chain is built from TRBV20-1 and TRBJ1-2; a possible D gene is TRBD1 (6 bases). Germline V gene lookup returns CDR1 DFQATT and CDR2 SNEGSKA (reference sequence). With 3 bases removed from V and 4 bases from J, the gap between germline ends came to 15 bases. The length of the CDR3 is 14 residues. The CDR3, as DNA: TGCAGTGCTAGTCGGGGGACACCTAGCTATGGCTACACCTTC. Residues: CSASRGTPSYGYTF.

For the CDR3, the DNA is TGTGCCAGCAGTGAGGGGACAGGGGGCGCAGGAAATGAGCAGTTCTTC. This sequence encodes CASSEGTGGAGNEQFF. The rearrangement joins TRBV6-1 to TRBJ2-1; TRBD1 matches 12 bases. With V trimmed by 3 bases and J by 7 bases, 7 bases remained unmatched. Germline CDR1 reads MNHNS; CDR2 reads SASEGT. CDR3 length equals 16 residues.

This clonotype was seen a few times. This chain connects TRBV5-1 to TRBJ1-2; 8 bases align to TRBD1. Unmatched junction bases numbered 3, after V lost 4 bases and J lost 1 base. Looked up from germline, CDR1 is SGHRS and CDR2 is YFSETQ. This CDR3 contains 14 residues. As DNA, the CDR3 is TGCGCCAGCAGCGCCACAGGGGGTAACTATGGCTACACCTTC. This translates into CASSATGGNYGYTF.

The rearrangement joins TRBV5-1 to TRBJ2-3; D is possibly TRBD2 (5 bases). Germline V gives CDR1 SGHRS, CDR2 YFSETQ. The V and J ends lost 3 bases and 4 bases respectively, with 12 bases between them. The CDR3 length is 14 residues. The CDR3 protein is CASSYEGSADTQYF. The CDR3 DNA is TGCGCCAGCAGCTATGAGGGTTCGGCAGATACGCAGTATTTT.